This passage covers 15 T cell receptor beta chains from one sample sequenced in a study of blood T cell repertoires in COVID-19. The method was immunoSEQ multiplex PCR; TCRdb's version includes in-frame clones alone and lacks a portion of them. The table lists about 140,000 clones, 80% to 90% of them singletons. The sequenced sample was peripheral blood. These receptors were collected from a woman in her 40s with acute or convalescent COVID-19.

The genes are TRBV6-4 and TRBJ1-6; possible D gene TRBD1, 5 bases. This CDR3 is built from 16 residues. V was cut by 6 bases and J by 10 bases, with 22 bases left in between. Germline V gene sequence: CDR1 MRHNA, CDR2 SNTAGT. Written as DNA, the CDR3 is TGTGCCAGCAGCCAATCTGGGGGGGTATCGGGATCACCCCTCCACTTT. This sequence encodes CASSQSGGVSGSPLHF.

The rearrangement links TRBV7-9 to TRBJ1-1; the D gene is possibly TRBD1 (5 bases). In germline, CDR1 is SEHNR, CDR2 FQNEAQ (reference sequence). The CDR3 runs 17 residues. V was shortened by 4 bases and J by 0 bases, with 18 bases between the two germline ends. CDR3 residues: CASSSPLSDSVNTEAFF. CDR3 in DNA: TGTGCCAGCAGCTCCCCTCTTTCTGACAGTGTGAACACTGAAGCTTTCTTT.

This clone was observed a single time. The V gene is TRBV30, the J gene TRBJ1-1; TRBD1 is a possible D gene (6 bases). The CDR3 loop spans 14 amino acids. The germline gives CDR1 GTSNPN, CDR2 SVGIG (reference sequence). The V and J ends lost 4 bases and 1 base respectively, with 13 bases between them. The CDR3 region is CAWKRQARNTEAFF. Written as DNA, the CDR3 is TGTGCCTGGAAACGACAGGCGAGGAACACTGAAGCTTTCTTT.

The chain carries TRBV19 and TRBJ1-2; TRBD1 aligns across 7 bases. The germline V gene has CDR1 LNHDA and CDR2 SQIVND (reference sequence). This CDR3 is built from 13 residues. Trimming took 5 bases from V and 6 from J; bases not matched to a gene: 6. CDR3 coding DNA: TGTGCCAGTAGTTTCAGGGGGGACAATGGCTACACCTTC. It codes for CASSFRGDNGYTF.

This rearrangement joins TRBV4-3 to TRBJ2-1, with 7 bases fitting TRBD2. The CDR3 extends over 15 amino acids. V lost 2 bases to trimming and J lost 12 bases; unmatched junction nucleotides: 13. The germline gives CDR1 LGHNA, CDR2 YSLEER. The CDR3 DNA is TGCGCCAGCAGCCAATTACTAGCGCGTGATAGACTGCAGTTCTTC. It specifies CASSQLLARDRLQFF.

The chain couples TRBV23-1 to TRBJ2-7; D may be TRBD2 (6 bases). TRBV23-1 is placed among ORFs of uncertain function. The CDR3 is made up of 16 amino acids. Between the trimmed V and J ends, which lost 4 bases and 2 bases, there was a span of 18 bases. In DNA, the CDR3 is TGCGCCAGCAGTCTCCATCGGTGGGGGAGGACCTACGAGCAGTACTTC. As protein: CASSLHRWGRTYEQYF.

This clone is a singleton in its sample. This CDR3 reads CASSSRGAGEADTQYF. The CDR3 DNA reads as TGTGCCAGCAGCTCGCGCGGAGCGGGAGAGGCAGATACGCAGTATTTT. The genes are TRBV13 and TRBJ2-3, with TRBD2 matching over 8 bases. The CDR3 runs to 16 residues. J lost 4 bases, V lost 4 bases, and 10 bases had no gene match. Germline CDR1 PRHDT, CDR2 FYEKMQ (reference sequence). The variable domain in full, with the rest retrieved from reference TRBV13 and TRBJ2-3, is AAGVIQSPRHLIKEKRETATLKCYPIPRHDTVYWYQQGPGQDPQFLISFYEKMQSDKGSIPDRFSAQQFSDYHSELNMSSLELGDSALYFCASSSRGAGEADTQYFGPGTRLTVL.

This clone has only one observation. This chain links TRBV9 with TRBJ2-7; D gene uncertain. Germline V gene sequence: CDR1 SGDLS, CDR2 YYNGEE. The CDR3 runs to 14 residues. Trimming stripped 4 bases from V and 4 bases from J, with 15 bases between. This CDR3 is CASSPQSRFYEQYF. The CDR3 DNA reads TGTGCCAGCAGCCCCCAAAGCAGGTTTTACGAGCAGTACTTC.

With respect to this clone: Other DNA sequences in this specimen translate into the identical CDR3. This chain uses TRBV5-1 with TRBJ1-2; 11 bases are a match to TRBD1. The V and J ends lost 7 bases and 8 bases, in that order; junction bases with no gene match: 4. From germline, CDR1 is SGHRS and CDR2 YFSETQ. The CDR3 extends over 12 amino acids. For the CDR3, the DNA is TGCGCCAGCTCGGGACAGGGGGACGGCTACACCTTC. Translated: CASSGQGDGYTF.

A single count supports this clone. Its ends do not fully match the called genes, so a read error is possible. The CDR3 DNA is TGTGCCAGCAGTTTTTTAACAGGGGGTCCACTATATGGGTACACCTTC. Translated, it gives CASSFLTGGPLYGYTF. The genes are TRBV28 and TRBJ1-2, with 8 bases fitting TRBD1. The CDR3 runs to 16 residues. Looked up from germline, CDR1 is MDHEN and CDR2 is SYDVKM.

The chain carries TRBV11-2 and TRBJ2-1, with D possibly TRBD2 on 7 matching bases. Trimming took off 5 bases at V and 6 bases at J, with 14 bases between the two ends. Germline V gene lookup returns CDR1 SGHAT and CDR2 FQNNGV. The CDR3 is made up of 14 amino acids. This chain's CDR3 is CASSQGTKRNEQFF. The CDR3 coding sequence is TGTGCCAGCAGCCAGGGGACTAAACGCAATGAGCAGTTCTTC.

V is TRBV27 and J is TRBJ1-6; 7 nucleotides agree with TRBD1. Germline lookup yields CDR1 MNHEY and CDR2 SMNVEV (reference sequence). V was clipped by 4 bases and J by 9 bases; unmatched bases: 9. The CDR3 sequence is 15 residues long. The CDR3 is CASSSKQGIGSPLHF. In nucleotides, the CDR3 is TGTGCCAGCAGTTCCAAACAGGGGATAGGTTCACCCCTCCACTTT.

This chain joins TRBV9 and TRBJ2-2, with TRBD1 identical over 12 bases. The CDR3 is 16 amino acids. V was clipped by 4 bases and J by 7 bases; unmatched bases: 8. The germline V gene encodes CDR1 SGDLS and CDR2 YYNGEE. The DNA for the CDR3 is TGTGCCAGCAGCCCAAGGGGGACAGGGGGCCACGGGGAGCTGTTTTTT. This gives the protein CASSPRGTGGHGELFF.

The chain employs TRBV24-1 and TRBJ1-2, with D tentatively TRBD1 (6 bases). V lost 3 bases, J lost 4 bases, and 11 bases lay in between. CDR1 and CDR2 (germline): KGHDR, SFDVKD. CDR3 length equals 14 residues. CDR3 coding DNA: TGTGCCACCAGTGATAAGGGGGAGGGCTATGGCTACACCTTC. Amino acids: CATSDKGEGYGYTF.

The CDR3 here is CASSQTGAARSASYEQYF. The CDR3 DNA is TGTGCCAGCAGCCAGACAGGGGCCGCGAGAAGCGCTTCCTACGAGCAGTACTTC. The chain couples TRBV3-1 (or the pseudogene TRBV3-2) to TRBJ2-7; 8 positions agree with TRBD1. V lost 3 bases and J lost 1; bases outside the gene matches: 14. Germline CDR1 LGHDT, CDR2 YNNKEL (reference sequence). This CDR3 is 18 amino acids long.